This T cell receptor beta chain was documented in a study of cytomegalovirus exposure and HLA in healthy donors. PCR employed 60 Vbeta and 13 Jbeta primers. Here immunoSEQ multiplex PCR was the method, and the copy in TCRdb shows in-frame clones only, minus some. The sample consists of about 250,000 clones, around 90% of them appearing once. Germline values: CDR1 MNHEY, CDR2 SMNVEV (reference sequence). V lost 6 bases to trimming and J lost 6 bases; unmatched junction nucleotides: 9. CDR3 length: 14 amino acids. As regards this clone: Its cognate antigen is unknown.

General study results and limits: A later analysis linked a missense variant in DCLRE1C to the trimming of TCR beta V and J genes. It was reported that TCR beta sequences correctly inferred the HLA-A and HLA-B alleles for most subjects.

This receptor was obtained from a girl aged 2 to 9 in good health and CMV-seronegative. The rearrangement links TRBV27 to TRBJ2-7, with 9 bases aligning to TRBD1. The sequencing sample was made of PBMCs. CDR3 bases: TGTGCCAGCAGCCAGCCGGGACAGGGAAGCGAGCAGTACTTC. Encoded protein: CASSQPGQGSEQYF.